Presented here are 21 T cell receptor beta chains from one specimen sequenced in a study of blood T cell repertoires in COVID-19. The protocol was immunoSEQ multiplex PCR, while the TCRdb copy is restricted to in-frame clones and leaves out a portion. Here the sample spans roughly 68,000 clones, 90% to 95% being singletons. What was sequenced was peripheral blood. These TCRs come from a man in his forties or fifties with COVID-19, enrolled during active disease.

CDR3 nucleotides: TGTGCCTGGAGTGGGCTAGCGGGGGGGGTATCGTACACCGGGGAGCTGTTTTTT. Its protein is CAWSGLAGGVSYTGELFF. The V gene is TRBV30, the J gene TRBJ2-2; 12 bases agree with TRBD2. This CDR3 has 18 amino acids. CDR1 and CDR2 from the germline V gene are GTSNPN and SVGIG (reference sequence). V was clipped by 1 base and J by 3 bases; unmatched bases: 9.

The chain recombines TRBV2 with TRBJ1-6, with 7 bases matching TRBD1. The CDR3 runs to 14 residues. The germline gives CDR1 SNHLY, CDR2 FYNNEI. Trimming cost V 6 bases and J 8 bases; bases outside gene matches: 7. The CDR3 DNA reads as TGTGCCAGCAGCGCGACAGGGCGAGATTCACCCCTCCACTTT. Its translation is CASSATGRDSPLHF.

This clone was picked up one time. The genes are TRBV6-5 and TRBJ2-2, with 8 nucleotides matching TRBD1. This CDR3 contains 15 residues. Germline V gene lookup returns CDR1 MNHEY and CDR2 SVGAGI. V trimming: 6 bases; J trimming: 0 bases; junction bases outside the gene matches: 3. The CDR3 DNA is TGTGCCAGCAGACCAGGGGGCGCGAACACCGGGGAGCTGTTTTTT. It encodes CASRPGGANTGELFF.

This sequence joins TRBV2 and TRBJ1-1; TRBD1 aligns across 8 bases. Germline V CDR1 and CDR2: SNHLY, FYNNEI. There are 15 residues in the CDR3. Trimming at V came to 7 bases and at J to 5 bases, leaving 12 bases not matched to a gene. The CDR3 region has the DNA TGTGCCAGCAATTCGAACCAGGGGGCTTTTACTGAAGCTTTCTTT. It yields the protein CASNSNQGAFTEAFF.

The chain couples TRBV19 to TRBJ2-1, with 9 bases identical to TRBD1. The CDR3 is 17 amino acids. In germline, CDR1 is LNHDA, CDR2 SQIVND (reference sequence). Trimming at V came to 1 base and at J to 6 bases, leaving 10 bases not matched to a gene. CDR3 DNA sequence: TGTGCCAGTAGTATAGGTTCCGGGACAGGGCGGTCCAATGAGCAGTTCTTC. This sequence encodes CASSIGSGTGRSNEQFF. Combining the CDR3 with reference TRBV19 and TRBJ2-1 gives the whole variable domain DGGITQSPKYLFRKEGQNVTLSCEQNLNHDAMYWYRQDPGQGLRLIYYSQIVNDFQKGDIAEGYSVSREKKESFPLTVTSAQKNPTAFYLCASSIGSGTGRSNEQFFGPGTRLTVL.

The genes are TRBV5-1 and TRBJ2-5; 7 bases fit TRBD2. V lost 0 bases, J lost 10 bases, and 9 bases stayed unmatched. Germline V gene lookup returns CDR1 SGHRS and CDR2 YFSETQ. CDR3 length: 14 amino acids. The CDR3 nucleotides are TGCGCCAGCAGCTTGGTGGCCGGGGAGGGGATCCAGTACTTC. Its translation: CASSLVAGEGIQYF.

The CDR3 sequence is CAWDGGQSYEQYF. As DNA, the CDR3 is TGTGCCTGGGACGGCGGGCAATCCTACGAGCAGTACTTC. The chain links TRBV30 to TRBJ2-7; tentatively, D is TRBD2 (5 bases). The CDR3 runs to 13 residues. Germline V gives CDR1 GTSNPN, CDR2 SVGIG (reference sequence). V dropped 5 bases and J dropped 1 base, with 12 bases sitting between them. Full variable domain (missing parts from reference TRBV30 and TRBJ2-7): SQTIHQWPATLVQPVGSPLSLECTVEGTSNPNLYWYRQAAGRGLQLLFYSVGIGQISSEVPQNLSASRPQDRQFILSSKKLLLSDSGFYLCAWDGGQSYEQYFGPGTRLTVT.

This chain uses TRBV2 with TRBJ2-1; D perhaps matches TRBD2 (7 bases). Trimming pared 4 bases from V and 3 bases from J, leaving 13 bases between. This CDR3 is 15 amino acids long. Germline CDR1 reads SNHLY; CDR2 reads FYNNEI. The CDR3 bases are TGTGCCAGCAGTGGTGGGAGGGACATCTACAATGAGCAGTTCTTC. Translated: CASSGGRDIYNEQFF.

In this sample, this clone turned up once. The chain recombines TRBV7-9 with TRBJ1-2, with 7 bases lining up with TRBD1. Germline CDR1 SEHNR, CDR2 FQNEAQ (reference sequence). The CDR3 runs to 14 residues. V shed 5 bases, J shed 5 bases, and the junction held 8 bases outside the gene matches. The CDR3 coding sequence is TGTGCCAGCAGCGCCCGACAGGGTCAGTATGGCTACACCTTC. Translated, it gives CASSARQGQYGYTF.

This sequence joins TRBV9 and TRBJ2-5, with TRBD2 matching 9 bases. The CDR3 length is 14 residues. CDR1 is SGDLS, CDR2 YYNGEE, per germline. Germline trimming cut 4 bases from V and 4 bases from J; bases unmatched to any gene: 5. CDR3 residues: CASSPGLAVETQYF. The CDR3 coding sequence is TGTGCCAGCAGCCCGGGACTAGCAGTAGAGACCCAGTACTTC.

The J gene is TRBJ1-3, the V gene TRBV19; D ambiguous. The CDR3 is made up of 16 amino acids. Deletions cut 1 base from V and 0 bases from J, with 10 bases between. CDR1 is LNHDA, CDR2 SQIVND, per germline (reference sequence). In nucleotides, the CDR3 is TGTGCCAGTAGTATAGGAGAGAATTTCTCTGGAAACACCATATATTTT. Translated, it gives CASSIGENFSGNTIYF.

The chain combines TRBV10-2 with TRBJ1-1, with TRBD1 identical over 8 bases. The ends lost 7 bases at V and 6 bases at J; junction bases unmatched: 19. The germline V gene encodes CDR1 WSHSY and CDR2 SAAADI. CDR3 length equals 17 residues. CDR3 DNA: TGCGCCAGCATCCTTAGGCAGGGGGCGACCCGGGGCGCTGAAGCTTTCTTT. It codes for CASILRQGATRGAEAFF.

The gene calls are TRBV4-1 and TRBJ1-4, with a weak D call TRBD1 (5 bases). The CDR3 totals 16 residues. V was shortened by 5 bases and J by 5 bases, with 18 bases between the two germline ends. Germline V CDR1 and CDR2: MGHRA, YSYEKL. CDR3 nucleotide sequence: TGCGCCAGCAGCTTAGAGGCCGACAGAGAAAATGAAAAACTGTTTTTT. Its translation: CASSLEADRENEKLFF.

This clone has just one count. This chain joins TRBV28 and TRBJ2-1, with 15 bases aligning to TRBD2. The V and J ends lost 5 bases and 4 bases, in that order; junction bases with no gene match: 12. The CDR3 length is 19 residues. Germline CDR1 reads MDHEN; CDR2 reads SYDVKM. The DNA for the CDR3 is TGTGCCAGCAGTCCTCGGCCGGGACTAGCGGGGGGAGCGTACAATGAGCAGTTCTTC. This encodes CASSPRPGLAGGAYNEQFF.

This chain uses TRBV10-3 with TRBJ2-7, with 12 bases aligning to TRBD1. Germline-derived CDR1 and CDR2 are ENHRY and SYGVKD. With 5 bases clipped from V and 5 bases from J, the junction kept 7 bases outside the gene matches. The CDR3 has 15 residues. CDR3 residues: CAISTAGTGGHEQYF. CDR3 coding DNA: TGTGCCATCAGTACCGCCGGGACAGGGGGCCACGAGCAGTACTTC.

This chain joins TRBV27 and TRBJ1-1; 9 positions match TRBD1. This CDR3 spans 15 amino acids. Losses at the gene ends were 5 bases for V and 4 bases for J; bases not matched to a gene: 8. The germline gives CDR1 MNHEY, CDR2 SMNVEV (reference sequence). Written as DNA, the CDR3 is TGTGCCAGCAGTCCCGGACAGGGGAGGGGCACTGAAGCTTTCTTT. This codes for CASSPGQGRGTEAFF.

Here the CDR3 reads CASSQGASNYGYTF. The CDR3 nucleotides read TGTGCCAGCAGCCAAGGGGCATCCAACTATGGCTACACCTTC. The chain joins TRBV3-1 (or the pseudogene TRBV3-2) to TRBJ1-2; no clear D gene. This CDR3 is built from 14 residues. Germline loops: CDR1 LGHDT, CDR2 YNNKEL (reference sequence). With 1 base removed from V and 2 bases from J, the gap between germline ends came to 8 bases.

The chain links TRBV7-2 to TRBJ1-4; TRBD1 matches at 11 bases. Losses at the gene ends were 5 bases for V and 8 bases for J; bases not matched to a gene: 4. The CDR3 has 14 residues. Germline CDR1 reads SGHTA; CDR2 reads FQGNSA. The CDR3 sequence is CASSADRGREKLFF. The DNA for the CDR3 is TGTGCCAGCAGCGCGGACAGGGGGCGAGAAAAACTGTTTTTT.

The chain has TRBV25-1 and TRBJ1-4, with 7 bases lining up with TRBD1. The V gene end was trimmed by 1 base and the J gene end by 8 bases; junction bases not matched to a gene: 7. CDR3 length: 15 amino acids. CDR1 and CDR2 from the germline V gene are MGHDK and SYGVNS. In DNA, the CDR3 is TGTGCCAGCAGTGAATCCCCGACAGGGCTCGAAAAACTGTTTTTT. Its translation is CASSESPTGLEKLFF.

This chain's CDR3 is CASSPGDRVNNEQFF. CDR3 sequence (DNA): TGTGCCAGCAGTCCAGGGGACAGGGTAAACAATGAGCAGTTCTTC. The rearrangement joins TRBV28 to TRBJ2-1; 9 bases fit TRBD1. This CDR3 spans 15 amino acids. V lost 5 bases and J lost 5; bases outside the gene matches: 7. Germline V lookup: CDR1 MDHEN, CDR2 SYDVKM.

V and J are TRBV19 and TRBJ2-5; TRBD2 matches 13 bases. The CDR3 is 18 residues long. Looked up from germline, CDR1 is LNHDA and CDR2 is SQIVND (reference sequence). After removal of 2 bases from V and 2 bases from J, the junction contained 8 bases not matched to a gene. Written as DNA, the CDR3 is TGTGCCAGTAGTATACGGCGTGGACTAGCGGGGGCTCAAGAGACCCAGTACTTC. Its translation: CASSIRRGLAGAQETQYF. Full variable domain (outside the CDR3, taken from reference TRBV19 and TRBJ2-5): DGGITQSPKYLFRKEGQNVTLSCEQNLNHDAMYWYRQDPGQGLRLIYYSQIVNDFQKGDIAEGYSVSREKKESFPLTVTSAQKNPTAFYLCASSIRRGLAGAQETQYFGPGTRLLVL.